The 16 T cell receptor beta chains in this list originate from one sample, sequenced in a study of blood T cells in healthy people across ages. Sample-barcoded 5' priming and a J-beta primer mix drove a second PCR of about 7 to 11 cycles. TCRdb called the 5' RACE reads again in MiXCR, with one record for every CDR3 protein. The table has around 990,000 distinct CDR3 sequences, roughly two fifths seen once; the top ten hold about 12%. The sample taken for sequencing was blood. The receptors were gathered from a man between 18 and 35 years old in good health.

On this clonotype: A junction end diverges from the germline sequence, so it may reflect a read error. V gene TRBV6-1 combines with J gene TRBJ2-4; 16 bases agree with TRBD2. From germline, CDR1 is MNHNS and CDR2 SASEGT. The CDR3 has 19 residues. The CDR3, as DNA: TGTGCCTGCAGTCTGCCGGGACTAGCGGGGGGGAGGGTCAAAAACATTCAGTACTTC. It is translated as CACSLPGLAGGRVKNIQYF.

The chain combines TRBV5-1 with TRBJ1-2; unclear D gene. V was trimmed by 1 base and J by 3 bases, leaving 10 bases between them. Germline V gene data show CDR1 as SGHRS and CDR2 as YFSETQ. The CDR3 spans 14 residues. CDR3 DNA: TGCGCCAGCAGCTTGATAGAGGGAGACTATGGCTACACCTTC. This sequence encodes CASSLIEGDYGYTF.

V usage is TRBV5-1 and J usage is TRBJ2-7; D may be TRBD2 (5 bases). From germline, CDR1 is SGHRS and CDR2 YFSETQ. The CDR3 extends over 16 amino acids. Trimming shortened V by 0 bases and J by 3 bases, and 16 bases separated the two germline ends. CDR3 region: CASSLVRGQLNYEQYF. CDR3 nucleotides: TGCGCCAGCAGCTTGGTACGCGGGCAGCTTAACTACGAGCAGTACTTC. Looking up the rest from reference TRBV5-1 and TRBJ2-7 gives the full variable domain: KAGVTQTPRYLIKTRGQQVTLSCSPISGHRSVSWYQQTPGQGLQFLFEYFSETQRNKGNFPGRFSGRQFSNSRSEMNVSTLELGDSALYLCASSLVRGQLNYEQYFGPGTRLTVT.

The rearrangement links TRBV24-1 to TRBJ2-3; 10 bases fit TRBD1. This CDR3 has 16 amino acids. Germline-derived CDR1 and CDR2 are KGHDR and SFDVKD. Trimming removed 4 bases from V and 6 bases from J; junction bases left unmatched: 9. The CDR3 protein is CATSDRDRGGFDTQYF. The CDR3 DNA reads TGTGCCACCAGTGACAGGGACAGGGGAGGGTTTGATACGCAGTATTTT.

The J gene is TRBJ1-5, the V gene TRBV11-2; D call uncertain. The germline V and J ends were trimmed by 2 bases and 2 bases, with 4 bases remaining between them. There are 13 residues in the CDR3. The germline CDR1 and CDR2 sequences are SGHAT and FQNNGV. The CDR3 nucleotides read TGTGCCAGCAGCTTACACCGCAATCAGCCCCAGCATTTT. It encodes CASSLHRNQPQHF.

A remark on this clonotype: One base away lies a much larger clone, so this may be a sequencing read error. Written as DNA, the CDR3 is TGTGCCAGCAGCTCCAACGGGGGGCGTGATACGCAGTATTTT. Its translation is CASSSNGGRDTQYF. The V and J genes are TRBV11-2 and TRBJ2-3; D is possibly TRBD2 (7 bases). Germline-derived CDR1 and CDR2 are SGHAT and FQNNGV. The CDR3 has 14 amino acids. V lost 4 bases and J lost 6, with 14 bases in between.

V gene TRBV12-3 or TRBV12-4 combines with J gene TRBJ2-1, with a possible D match to TRBD2 (6 bases). The ends were cut back, 6 bases at V and 3 bases at J, with 12 bases in the middle. The CDR3 covers 14 residues. The CDR3 loop is CASRLVGLYNEQFF. Here the CDR3 DNA reads TGTGCCAGCAGGTTGGTGGGACTCTACAATGAGCAGTTCTTC.

This rearrangement joins TRBV6-1 to TRBJ2-5; D call uncertain. Germline assignment: CDR1 MNHNS and CDR2 SASEGT. The CDR3 sequence is 12 residues long. The germline V and J ends were trimmed by 9 bases and 2 bases, with 10 bases remaining between them. The CDR3, as DNA: TGTGCCAGTGGCAGGAAACAAGAGACCCAGTACTTC. Amino acids: CASGRKQETQYF.

The V gene is TRBV20-1, the J gene TRBJ2-1; 7 bases map to TRBD1. The germline gives CDR1 DFQATT, CDR2 SNEGSKA (reference sequence). This CDR3 spans 13 amino acids. Germline trimming cut 6 bases from V and 4 bases from J; bases unmatched to any gene: 6. The chain's CDR3 is CSALDRKYNEQFF. The CDR3 bases are TGCAGTGCCCTGGACAGGAAATACAATGAGCAGTTCTTC.

The rearrangement joins TRBV2 to TRBJ2-1; the D gene is possibly TRBD1 (5 bases). This CDR3 comprises 13 residues. V lost 3 bases, J lost 10 bases, and 13 bases lay in between. The germline CDR1 and CDR2 sequences are SNHLY and FYNNEI. CDR3 loop: CASSESRAPEQFF. For the CDR3, the DNA is TGTGCCAGCAGTGAGAGCAGGGCCCCCGAGCAGTTCTTC.

This clonotype was observed at least ten times. The chain uses TRBV29-1 and TRBJ1-4, with no clear D. V lost 6 bases and J lost 6, with 11 bases in between. Germline-derived CDR1 and CDR2 are SQVTM and ANQGSEA. This CDR3 is built from 12 residues. Here the CDR3 DNA reads TGCAGCGTGAAGACGGCGGATGAAAAACTGTTTTTT. Residues: CSVKTADEKLFF.

This clonotype was observed a handful of times. This chain joins TRBV3-1 and TRBJ2-1; perhaps D is TRBD1 or TRBD2 (6 bases each). V was trimmed by 0 bases and J by 7 bases, leaving 13 bases between them. The CDR3 has 15 residues. Germline CDR1 and CDR2: LGHDT and YNNKEL (reference sequence). The CDR3 DNA reads TGTGCCAGCAGCCAAGACCCTACAGGGAGGAATGAGCAGTTCTTC. Translated: CASSQDPTGRNEQFF.

The sample holds a few counts of this clonotype. The rearrangement joins TRBV7-2 to TRBJ2-3, with a weak D call TRBD1 (6 bases). Germline V CDR1 and CDR2: SGHTA, FQGNSA. Trimming took off 6 bases at V and 2 bases at J, with 12 bases between the two ends. CDR3 length equals 14 residues. The CDR3 region has the DNA TGTGCCAGCAGGACCGGGACACCCACAGATACGCAGTATTTT. Translating gives CASRTGTPTDTQYF.

This chain connects TRBV18 to TRBJ2-7, with 10 nucleotides matching TRBD2. Germline lookup yields CDR1 KGHSH and CDR2 LQKENI. CDR3 length: 15 residues. V dropped 6 bases and J dropped 7; count of bases not matched to a gene: 12. The CDR3 DNA reads TGTGCCAGCTCCGGAGCGGGGGGGATCGGGTATGAGCAGTACTTC. Protein: CASSGAGGIGYEQYF.

This clonotype has only a few counts. This chain connects TRBV21-1 to TRBJ2-6; the table assigns TRBD1, which was not confirmed against the DNA. TRBV21-1 is an annotated pseudogene. CDR3 length: 21 amino acids. CDR3 nucleotide sequence: TGTGCCAGCAGCAAAGTTGGCACAGGGAGGATAAAGGTCTCTGGGGCCAACGTCCTGACTTTC. Translation gives CASSKVGTGRIKVSGANVLTF.

The V gene is TRBV3-1, the J gene TRBJ1-4; maybe TRBD1 (5 bases). In germline, CDR1 is LGHDT, CDR2 YNNKEL (reference sequence). Trimming took off 8 bases at V and 7 bases at J, with 17 bases between the two ends. This CDR3 has 14 residues. The CDR3 here is CASCLGLGGEKLFF. DNA of the CDR3: TGTGCCAGCTGCCTCGGCCTCGGGGGTGAAAAACTGTTTTTT.